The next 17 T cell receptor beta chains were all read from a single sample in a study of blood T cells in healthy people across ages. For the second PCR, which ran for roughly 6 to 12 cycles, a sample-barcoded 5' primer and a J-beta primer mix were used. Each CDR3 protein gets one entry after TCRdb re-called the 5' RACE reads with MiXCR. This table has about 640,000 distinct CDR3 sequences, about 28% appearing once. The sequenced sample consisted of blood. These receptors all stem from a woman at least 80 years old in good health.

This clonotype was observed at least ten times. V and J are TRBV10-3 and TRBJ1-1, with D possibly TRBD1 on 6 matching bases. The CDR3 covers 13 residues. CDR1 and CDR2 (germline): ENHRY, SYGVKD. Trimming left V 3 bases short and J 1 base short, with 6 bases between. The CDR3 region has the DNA TGTGCCATCAGTGAAGGGGGGAACACTGAAGCTTTCTTT. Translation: CAISEGGNTEAFF.

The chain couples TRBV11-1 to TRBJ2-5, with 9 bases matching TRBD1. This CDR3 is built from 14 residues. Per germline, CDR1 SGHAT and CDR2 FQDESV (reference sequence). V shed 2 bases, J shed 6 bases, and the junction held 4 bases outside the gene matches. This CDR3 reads CASSLSGTGKTQYF. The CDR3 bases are TGTGCCAGCAGCTTATCCGGGACAGGGAAGACCCAGTACTTC.

The DNA for the CDR3 is TGTGCCACCAGGGATGGCGGCAGGGGAAGGAGCTACACCTTC. Encoded protein: CATRDGGRGRSYTF. V and J are TRBV24-1 and TRBJ1-2; D might be TRBD1 (6 bases). Trimming took 7 bases from V and 9 from J, leaving 20 bases between them. This CDR3 region has 14 residues. Looked up from germline, CDR1 is KGHDR and CDR2 is SFDVKD.

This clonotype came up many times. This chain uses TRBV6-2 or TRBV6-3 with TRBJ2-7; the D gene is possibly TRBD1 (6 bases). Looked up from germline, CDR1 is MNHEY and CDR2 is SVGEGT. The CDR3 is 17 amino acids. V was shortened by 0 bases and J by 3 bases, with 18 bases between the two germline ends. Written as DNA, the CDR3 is TGTGCCAGCAGTTACTCCGGCGCCAGGGACAAACGCTACGAGCAGTACTTC. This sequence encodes CASSYSGARDKRYEQYF.

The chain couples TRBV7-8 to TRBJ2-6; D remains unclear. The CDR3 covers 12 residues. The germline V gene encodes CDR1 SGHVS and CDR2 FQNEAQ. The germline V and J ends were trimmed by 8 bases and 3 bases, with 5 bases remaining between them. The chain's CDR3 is CASLSGANVLTF. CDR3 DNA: TGTGCCAGCCTGAGTGGGGCCAACGTCCTGACTTTC.

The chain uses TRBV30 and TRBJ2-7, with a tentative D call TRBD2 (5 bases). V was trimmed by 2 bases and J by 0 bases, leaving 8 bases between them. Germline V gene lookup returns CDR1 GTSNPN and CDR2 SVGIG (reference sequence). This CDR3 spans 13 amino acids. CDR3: CAWSPGISYEQYF. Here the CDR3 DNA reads TGTGCCTGGAGTCCCGGGATCTCCTACGAGCAGTACTTC.

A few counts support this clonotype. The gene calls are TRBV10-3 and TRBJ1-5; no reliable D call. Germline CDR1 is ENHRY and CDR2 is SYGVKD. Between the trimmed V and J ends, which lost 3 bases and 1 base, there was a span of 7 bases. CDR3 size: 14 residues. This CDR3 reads CAISDRGSNQPQHF. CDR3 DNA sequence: TGTGCCATCAGTGACCGGGGAAGCAATCAGCCCCAGCATTTT.

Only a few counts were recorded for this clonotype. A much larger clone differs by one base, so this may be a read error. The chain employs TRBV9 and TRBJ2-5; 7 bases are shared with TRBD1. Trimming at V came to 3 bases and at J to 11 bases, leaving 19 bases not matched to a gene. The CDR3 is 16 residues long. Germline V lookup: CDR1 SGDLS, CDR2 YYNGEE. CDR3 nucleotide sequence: TGTGCCAGCAGCGAATCGACCGGGACAGTAAAGGGTGAGCAGTACTTC. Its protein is CASSESTGTVKGEQYF. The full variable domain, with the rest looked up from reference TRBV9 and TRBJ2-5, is DSGVTQTPKHLITATGQRVTLRCSPRSGDLSVYWYQQSLDQGLQFLIQYYNGEERAKGNILERFSAQQFPDLHSELNLSSLELGDSALYFCASSESTGTVKGEQYFGPGTRLLVL.

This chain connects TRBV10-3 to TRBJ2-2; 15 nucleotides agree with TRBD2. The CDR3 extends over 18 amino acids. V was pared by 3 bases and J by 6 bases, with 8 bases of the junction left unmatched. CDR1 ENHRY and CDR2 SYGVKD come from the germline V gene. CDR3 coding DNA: TGTGCCATCAGTGAACTCGGACTAGCGGGGGGGATCGCCGGGGAGCTGTTTTTT. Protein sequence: CAISELGLAGGIAGELFF.

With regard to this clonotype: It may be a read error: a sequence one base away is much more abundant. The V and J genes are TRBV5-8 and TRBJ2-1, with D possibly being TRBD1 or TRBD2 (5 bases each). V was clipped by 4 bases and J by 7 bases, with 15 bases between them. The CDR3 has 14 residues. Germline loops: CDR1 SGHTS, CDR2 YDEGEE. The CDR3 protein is CASSAGRGWNEQFF. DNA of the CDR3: TGTGCCAGCAGCGCCGGACGGGGCTGGAATGAGCAGTTCTTC.

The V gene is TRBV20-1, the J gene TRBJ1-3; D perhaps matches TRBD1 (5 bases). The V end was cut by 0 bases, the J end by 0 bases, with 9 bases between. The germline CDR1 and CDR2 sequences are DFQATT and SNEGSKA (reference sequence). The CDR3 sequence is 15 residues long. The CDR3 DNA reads TGCAGTGCTAGAGATGGGGCCAGCTCTGGAAACACCATATATTTT. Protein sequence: CSARDGASSGNTIYF.

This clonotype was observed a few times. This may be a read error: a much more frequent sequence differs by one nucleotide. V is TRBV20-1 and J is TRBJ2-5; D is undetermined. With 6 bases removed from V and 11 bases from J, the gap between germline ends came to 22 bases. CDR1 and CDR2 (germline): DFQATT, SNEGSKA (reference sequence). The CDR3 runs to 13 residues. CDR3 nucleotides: TGCAGTGCCACCATGACCCTATGGGGTGAGCAGTACTTC. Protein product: CSATMTLWGEQYF.

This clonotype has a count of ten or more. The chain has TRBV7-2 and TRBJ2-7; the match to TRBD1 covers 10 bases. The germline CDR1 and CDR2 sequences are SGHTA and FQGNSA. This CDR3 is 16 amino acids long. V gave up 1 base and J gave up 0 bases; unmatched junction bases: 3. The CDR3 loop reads CASSLGRTGGSYEQYF. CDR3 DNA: TGTGCCAGCAGCTTAGGTCGGACAGGGGGCTCCTACGAGCAGTACTTC.

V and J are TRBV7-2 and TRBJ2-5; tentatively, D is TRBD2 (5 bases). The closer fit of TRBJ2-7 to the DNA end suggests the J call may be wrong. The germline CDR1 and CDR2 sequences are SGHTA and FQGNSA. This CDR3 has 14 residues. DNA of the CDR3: TGTGCCAGCAGCTCGCGTAATAGTGAGGGCGAGCAGTACTTC. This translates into CASSSRNSEGEQYF.

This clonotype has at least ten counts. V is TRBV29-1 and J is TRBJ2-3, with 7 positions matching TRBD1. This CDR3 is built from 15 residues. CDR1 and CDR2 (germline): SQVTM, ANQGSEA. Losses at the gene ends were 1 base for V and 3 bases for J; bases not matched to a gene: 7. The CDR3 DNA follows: TGCAGCGTTGAAGTTACCGGGACAGATACAGATACGCAGTATTTT. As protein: CSVEVTGTDTDTQYF.

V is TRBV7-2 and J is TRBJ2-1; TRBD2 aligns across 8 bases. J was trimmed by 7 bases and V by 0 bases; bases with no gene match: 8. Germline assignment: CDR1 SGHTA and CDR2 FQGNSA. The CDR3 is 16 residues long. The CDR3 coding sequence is TGTGCCAGCAGCTTAGCGCACGGGGGCGGGAGGAATGAGCAGTTCTTC. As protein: CASSLAHGGGRNEQFF. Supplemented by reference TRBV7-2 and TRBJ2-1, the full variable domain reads GAGVSQSPSNKVTEKGKDVELRCDPISGHTALYWYRQSLGQGLEFLIYFQGNSAPDKSGLPSDRFSAERTGGSVSTLTIQRTQQEDSAVYLCASSLAHGGGRNEQFFGPGTRLTVL.

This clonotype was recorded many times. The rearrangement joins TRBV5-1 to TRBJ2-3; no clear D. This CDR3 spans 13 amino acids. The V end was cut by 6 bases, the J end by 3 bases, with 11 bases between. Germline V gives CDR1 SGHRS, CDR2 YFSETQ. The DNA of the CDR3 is TGCGCCAGCACCGAACGAGAGACAGATACGCAGTATTTT. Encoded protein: CASTERETDTQYF.